The source of this T cell receptor beta chain is a study of tumor-infiltrating lymphocytes in primary liver carcinoma. Study-level information: Lesions, classed as T1-T3 N0M0, spanned roughly 4.2 to 11 cm across. Roughly 3.5 to 8 million productive TCRbeta reads came from each sample, comparable across tissue types.

Study results and caveats: Just around 7.5-24% of top clones spanned all five tumor regions.

Unsorted bulk tissue of roughly 18-31 mg yielded co-extracted RNA and DNA. Primary liver carcinoma, confirmed by histopathology, was surgically resected. CDR1 is SEHNR and CDR2 is FQNEAQ in the germline V gene (reference sequence). This CDR3 is 16 amino acids long. With 5 bases removed from V and 4 bases from J, the gap between germline ends came to 18 bases. A primer in the constant region served to generate TCR beta cDNA from around 500 ng of total RNA. Libraries for TCR beta were built through three nested multiplex PCR rounds, which together made up a slightly modified ARM-PCR procedure. With TRBV1-TRBV30 forward primers and a C-beta reverse primer, the first two PCR rounds were run for approximately 10 cycles each. TCRdb passed the multiplex PCR reads through MiXCR, listing each CDR3 protein once. The sample has about 78,000 distinct CDR3 sequences; 71% are singletons. With respect to this clonotype: Its antigen is not identified. Just one base apart from a much larger clone, this may be a read error.

The chain is built from TRBV7-9 and TRBJ1-3; unclear D gene. This clonotype was sampled from a woman aged 60-75 years with primary liver carcinoma and hepatitis B virus infection. Sequencing was done on a sample of liver tumor tissue from sampling region 4. Subset noted: tumor region T4, right-lateral pole. The CDR3 DNA is TGTGCCAGCAGCCCGAGGGCCACAGCCGCCGGAAACACCATATATTTT. Protein product: CASSPRATAAGNTIYF.